This T cell receptor (beta chain) is from a study of cytomegalovirus exposure and HLA in healthy donors. Notes on the study in general: Some V segments, including TRBV6-2 and TRBV6-3, were excluded as indistinguishable. Likely technical artifact: a cluster of highly shared sequence variants.

Of note for this clone: Its antigen is undetermined.

PCR was performed using 60 Vbeta and 13 Jbeta primers. Sequenced by immunoSEQ multiplex PCR; TCRdb stores in-frame clones only, minus some. The top ten clones hold 15% to 20% of a sample with more than 60,000 clones, 70% to 85% of them seen once. Unmatched junction bases numbered 7, after V lost 1 base and J lost 7 bases. CDR3 length equals 15 residues. Germline CDR1 is SGHAT and CDR2 is FQDESV (reference sequence). The clonotype comes from a man aged 65-85 years in good health and CMV-seropositive. The chain carries TRBV11-1 and TRBJ2-1; 7 nucleotides line up with TRBD2. Sequences were obtained from PBMCs. The CDR3 DNA reads TGTGCCAGCAGCTTAGGACTAGCACGTTGGAATGAGCAGTTCTTC. Amino acids: CASSLGLARWNEQFF.